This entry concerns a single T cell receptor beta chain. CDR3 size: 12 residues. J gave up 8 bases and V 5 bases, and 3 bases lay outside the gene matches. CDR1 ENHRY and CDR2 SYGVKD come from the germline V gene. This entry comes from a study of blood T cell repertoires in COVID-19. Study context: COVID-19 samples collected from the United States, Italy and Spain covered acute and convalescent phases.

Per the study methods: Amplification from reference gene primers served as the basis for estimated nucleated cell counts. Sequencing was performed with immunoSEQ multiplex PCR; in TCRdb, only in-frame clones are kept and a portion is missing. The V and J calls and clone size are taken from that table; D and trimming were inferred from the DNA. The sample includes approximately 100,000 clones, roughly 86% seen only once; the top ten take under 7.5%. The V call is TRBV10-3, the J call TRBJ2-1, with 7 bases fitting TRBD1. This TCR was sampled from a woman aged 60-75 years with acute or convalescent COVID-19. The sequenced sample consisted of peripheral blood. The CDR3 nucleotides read TGTGCCATCAGTTCTGACAGGGATGAGCAGTTCTTC. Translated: CAISSDRDEQFF.